Below are 15 T cell receptor beta chains sequenced from a single sample in a study of cytomegalovirus exposure and HLA in healthy donors. The PCR used 60 Vbeta and 13 Jbeta primers. The data were produced by immunoSEQ multiplex PCR, yet TCRdb's version contains in-frame clones alone and is incomplete. The sample comprises about 130,000 clones, around 77% of which are singletons, and more than 10% rests with the top ten. Sample: PBMCs. The receptor set was obtained from a woman aged 40 to 49 in good health and CMV-seropositive.

V usage is TRBV27 and J usage is TRBJ2-1, with TRBD2 matching over 9 bases. Trimming cost V 4 bases and J 10 bases; bases outside gene matches: 11. The length of the CDR3 is 15 residues. Germline V gene lookup returns CDR1 MNHEY and CDR2 SMNVEV (reference sequence). CDR3 loop: CASSSPAGGPGEQFF. In nucleotides, the CDR3 is TGTGCCAGCAGTTCGCCCGCGGGAGGGCCTGGGGAGCAGTTCTTC.

The V call is TRBV28, the J call TRBJ1-2, with a weak D call TRBD1 (5 bases). The CDR3 is 15 amino acids. Looked up from germline, CDR1 is MDHEN and CDR2 is SYDVKM. Trimming removed 6 bases at V and 4 bases at J, with 18 bases between. The CDR3 coding sequence is TGTGCCAGCAGCCCCCCCAAGGGGCGGGGCTATGGCTACACCTTC. Translation: CASSPPKGRGYGYTF.

This clone appeared many times. The gene calls are TRBV23-1 and TRBJ2-3; tentatively, D is TRBD1 (7 bases). TRBV23-1 is filed as an ORF, its function uncertain. The CDR3 is 17 residues long. Trimming cost V 0 bases and J 7 bases, with 20 bases left between them. The CDR3 sequence is CASSQSGLGPGGNTQYF. CDR3 in DNA: TGCGCCAGCAGTCAATCGGGGCTCGGCCCAGGGGGGAATACGCAGTATTTT.

The rearrangement uses TRBV27 and TRBJ2-7; perhaps TRBD2 as D (6 bases). The V gene lost 7 bases and the J gene lost 3 bases, with 16 bases spanning the gap. This CDR3 has 14 amino acids. Germline V CDR1 and CDR2: MNHEY, SMNVEV (reference sequence). Here the CDR3 DNA reads TGTGCCAGCACCTTCAGGGAGGATTACTACGAGCAGTACTTC. Encoded protein: CASTFREDYYEQYF.

The sample holds one count of this clone. The genes are TRBV6-1 and TRBJ2-7, with D tentatively TRBD1 (7 bases). The CDR3 sequence is 16 residues long. Germline CDR1 reads MNHNS; CDR2 reads SASEGT. Trimming removed 2 bases at V and 3 bases at J, with 17 bases between. As DNA, the CDR3 is TGTGCCAGCAGTGAATCCGCGACAGGGACTTTCTACGAGCAGTACTTC. Protein sequence: CASSESATGTFYEQYF.

This chain uses TRBV5-4 with TRBJ2-5; 7 bases are shared with TRBD1. Germline CDR1 reads SGHNT; CDR2 reads YYREEE (reference sequence). The CDR3 is 11 amino acids. V shed 4 bases and J 7 bases; nucleotides not matched to a gene: 1. The chain's CDR3 is CASSPGGTQYF. CDR3 nucleotide sequence: TGTGCCAGCAGCCCAGGGGGGACCCAGTACTTC.

This chain uses TRBV30 with TRBJ1-1, with TRBD1 matching 7 bases. The CDR3 spans 11 residues. Germline CDR1 GTSNPN, CDR2 SVGIG (reference sequence). Losses at the gene ends were 7 bases for V and 7 bases for J; bases not matched to a gene: 6. CDR3 coding DNA: TGTGCCTCAGCGAACAGGGGTGAAGCTTTCTTT. This gives the protein CASANRGEAFF.

The J gene is TRBJ2-1, the V gene TRBV5-1; no clear D. The CDR3 is made up of 15 amino acids. Germline V gene lookup returns CDR1 SGHRS and CDR2 YFSETQ. Trimming took 4 bases from V and 3 from J, leaving 14 bases between them. The CDR3: CASSRPGLYYNEQFF. DNA for the CDR3: TGCGCCAGCAGCCGCCCGGGTTTGTACTACAATGAGCAGTTCTTC.

The chain couples TRBV5-1 to TRBJ2-2; D possibly corresponds to TRBD2 (5 bases). V dropped 0 bases and J dropped 1 base, with 7 bases sitting between them. Germline V gene sequence: CDR1 SGHRS, CDR2 YFSETQ. The CDR3 is 15 amino acids. The CDR3 region is CASSLGGGNTGELFF. CDR3 DNA: TGCGCCAGCAGCTTGGGAGGAGGGAACACCGGGGAGCTGTTTTTT.

This chain joins TRBV7-9 and TRBJ2-1; a weak D match, TRBD2 (5 bases). Trimming cost V 9 bases and J 0 bases, with 15 bases left between them. The CDR3 is 15 residues long. Per germline, CDR1 SEHNR and CDR2 FQNEAQ (reference sequence). The CDR3 sequence: CASLHSGRSYNEQFF. The CDR3 coding sequence is TGTGCCAGTTTACACAGCGGTCGCTCCTACAATGAGCAGTTCTTC. Full variable domain (remainder filled in from reference TRBV7-9 and TRBJ2-1): DTGVSQNPRHKITKRGQNVTFRCDPISEHNRLYWYRQTLGQGPEFLTYFQNEAQLEKSRLLSDRFSAERPKGSFSTLEIQRTEQGDSAMYLCASLHSGRSYNEQFFGPGTRLTVL.

The rearrangement uses TRBV7-2 and TRBJ1-2, with 8 nucleotides matching TRBD1. With V trimmed by 5 bases and J by 4 bases, 9 bases remained unmatched. The CDR3 has 15 amino acids. Germline CDR1 is SGHTA and CDR2 is FQGNSA. The CDR3 DNA reads as TGTGCCAGCAGCGTCCAGACAGGGGCGGGCTATGGCTACACCTTC. The encoded protein is CASSVQTGAGYGYTF.

The rearrangement uses TRBV4-2 and TRBJ2-5; 12 nucleotides match TRBD1. This CDR3 has 16 residues. Trimming took 1 base from V and 5 from J; bases not matched to a gene: 5. Germline CDR1 reads LGHNA; CDR2 reads YNFKEQ. The CDR3 DNA reads TGTGCCAGCAGCCAAGGAGGGACAGGGGGCGTTGAGACCCAGTACTTC. As protein: CASSQGGTGGVETQYF.

The chain links TRBV6-5 to TRBJ1-1; D is possibly TRBD1 (6 bases). Germline V gives CDR1 MNHEY, CDR2 SVGAGI. This CDR3 contains 13 residues. V shed 6 bases and J shed 1 base, with 9 bases lying between them. The CDR3 here is CASSWTENTEAFF. In nucleotides, the CDR3 is TGTGCCAGCAGCTGGACAGAGAACACTGAAGCTTTCTTT.

The rearrangement uses TRBV27 and TRBJ1-6; TRBD1 might be the D (5 bases). The CDR3 is made up of 15 amino acids. Trimming stripped 3 bases from V and 9 bases from J, with 15 bases between. The germline gives CDR1 MNHEY, CDR2 SMNVEV (reference sequence). CDR3 residues: CASSLAGRGGSPLHF. The CDR3 nucleotides are TGTGCCAGCAGTTTGGCTGGGCGCGGGGGTTCACCCCTCCACTTT.

The gene calls are TRBV29-1 and TRBJ2-7, with TRBD2 matching 7 bases. The V segment lost 5 bases and the J segment 1 base; nucleotides outside the gene matches: 8. Germline CDR1 is SQVTM and CDR2 is ANQGSEA. CDR3 length: 14 amino acids. The CDR3 DNA sequence: TGCAGCGTTATTTTTCCTAGCGGATCCTACGAGCAGTACTTC. This sequence encodes CSVIFPSGSYEQYF.